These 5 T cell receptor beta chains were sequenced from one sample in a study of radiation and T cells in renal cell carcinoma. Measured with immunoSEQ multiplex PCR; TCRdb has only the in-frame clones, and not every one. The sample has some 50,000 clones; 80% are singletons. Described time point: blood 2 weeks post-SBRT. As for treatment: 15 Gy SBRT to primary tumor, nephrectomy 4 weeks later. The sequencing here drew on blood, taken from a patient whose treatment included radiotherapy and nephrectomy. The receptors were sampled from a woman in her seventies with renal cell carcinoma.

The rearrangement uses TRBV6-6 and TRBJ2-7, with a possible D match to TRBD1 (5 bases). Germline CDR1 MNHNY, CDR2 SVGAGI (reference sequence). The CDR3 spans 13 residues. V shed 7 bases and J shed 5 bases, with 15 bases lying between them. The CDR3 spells CASNRTPANEQYF. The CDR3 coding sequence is TGTGCCAGCAACAGGACGCCCGCCAACGAGCAGTACTTC.

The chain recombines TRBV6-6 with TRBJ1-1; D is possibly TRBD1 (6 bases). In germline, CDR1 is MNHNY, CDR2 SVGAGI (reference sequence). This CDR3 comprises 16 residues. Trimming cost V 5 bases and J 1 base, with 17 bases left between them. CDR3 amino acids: CASSPRSGAPNTEAFF. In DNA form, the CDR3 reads TGTGCCAGCAGTCCCCGGTCAGGGGCACCGAACACTGAAGCTTTCTTT.

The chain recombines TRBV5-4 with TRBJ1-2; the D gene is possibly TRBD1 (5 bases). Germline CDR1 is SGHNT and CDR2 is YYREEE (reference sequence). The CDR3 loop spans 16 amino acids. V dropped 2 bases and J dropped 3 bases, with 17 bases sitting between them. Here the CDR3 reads CASSLGGIGGDYGYTF. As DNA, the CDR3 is TGTGCCAGCAGCTTAGGAGGTATAGGAGGGGACTATGGCTACACCTTC.

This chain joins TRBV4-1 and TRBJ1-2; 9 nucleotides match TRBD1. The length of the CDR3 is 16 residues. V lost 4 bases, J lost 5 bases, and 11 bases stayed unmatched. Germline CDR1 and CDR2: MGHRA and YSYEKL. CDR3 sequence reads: CASSPRREGTGYGYTF. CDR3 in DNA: TGCGCCAGCAGCCCAAGAAGGGAGGGGACAGGGTATGGCTACACCTTC.

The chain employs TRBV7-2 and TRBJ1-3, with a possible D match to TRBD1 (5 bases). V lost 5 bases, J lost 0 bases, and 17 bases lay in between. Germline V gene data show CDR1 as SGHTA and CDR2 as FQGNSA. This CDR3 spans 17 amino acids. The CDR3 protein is CASSPWGFGLSGNTIYF. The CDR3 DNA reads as TGTGCCAGCAGCCCGTGGGGGTTTGGCCTCTCTGGAAACACCATATATTTT.